Given below is one TCR beta chain in context. The sample comes from a study of cytotoxic CD8 clonotypes in ibrutinib-treated CLL. Only in-frame clones appear in the TCRdb table, and some are missing; sequencing was by immunoSEQ multiplex PCR. The sample carries some 130,000 clones, approximately 83% recorded once. This CDR3 has 17 residues. The V gene's germline CDR1 is SGHDT and CDR2 YYEEEE. V trimming: 4 bases; J trimming: 5 bases; junction bases outside the gene matches: 12. Sample: PBMCs, taken after 24 months of ibrutinib treatment. The V gene is TRBV5-6, the J gene TRBJ1-4; TRBD1 matches at 9 bases. The clonotype was recovered from a human donor with chronic lymphocytic leukemia. The CDR3 protein is CASSLTGTGLRNEKLFF. The DNA of the CDR3 is TGTGCCAGCAGCCTAACGGGGACAGGGCTAAGGAATGAAAAACTGTTTTTT.